The clone carrying this T cell receptor (beta chain) has only one observation. The sample originates from a study of early T cells in non-severe SARS-CoV-2 infection. Unique molecular identifiers tagged individual cDNA molecules. MiXCR was run by TCRdb on the 5' RACE reads, yielding one entry per CDR3 protein. The sample yields 65,000 to 85,000 distinct CDR3 sequences, around 13% seen once. Trimming took 6 bases from V and 8 from J, leaving 19 bases between them. Germline CDR1 is MNHEY and CDR2 is SMNVEV (reference sequence). CDR3 length: 14 amino acids. This sequence joins TRBV27 and TRBJ1-2; maybe TRBD1 (5 bases). The source material was whole blood. The receptor's source is an adult who was a healthcare worker with PCR-confirmed SARS-CoV-2 infection or an uninfected control (not recorded which). The CDR3 reads CASSSREHWDGYTF. CDR3 DNA: TGTGCCAGCAGCTCGAGGGAACACTGGGACGGCTACACCTTC.